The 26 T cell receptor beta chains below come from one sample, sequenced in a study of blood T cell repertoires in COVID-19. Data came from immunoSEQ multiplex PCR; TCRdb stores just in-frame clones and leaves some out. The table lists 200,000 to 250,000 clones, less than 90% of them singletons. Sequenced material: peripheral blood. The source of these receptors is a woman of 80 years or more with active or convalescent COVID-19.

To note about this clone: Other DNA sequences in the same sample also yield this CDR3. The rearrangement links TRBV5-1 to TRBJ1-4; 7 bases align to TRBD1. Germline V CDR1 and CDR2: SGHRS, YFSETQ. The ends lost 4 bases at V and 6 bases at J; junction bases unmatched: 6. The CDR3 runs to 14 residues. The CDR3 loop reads CASSRAGGDEKLFF. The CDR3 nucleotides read TGCGCCAGCAGCCGCGCAGGGGGTGATGAAAAACTGTTTTTT.

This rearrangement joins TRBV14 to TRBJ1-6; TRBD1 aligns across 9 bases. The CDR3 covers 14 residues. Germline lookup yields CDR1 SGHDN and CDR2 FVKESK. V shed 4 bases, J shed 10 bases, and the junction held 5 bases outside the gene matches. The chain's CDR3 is CASSPGTGRSPLHF. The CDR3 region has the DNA TGTGCCAGCAGCCCAGGGACAGGGCGATCACCCCTCCACTTT.

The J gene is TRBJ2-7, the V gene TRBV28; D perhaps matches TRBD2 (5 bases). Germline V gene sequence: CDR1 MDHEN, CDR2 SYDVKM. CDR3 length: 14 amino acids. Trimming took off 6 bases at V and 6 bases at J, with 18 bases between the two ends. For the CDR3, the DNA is TGTGCCAGCAGGGAGGTAAGGGTCTATGGCGAGCAGTACTTC. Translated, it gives CASREVRVYGEQYF. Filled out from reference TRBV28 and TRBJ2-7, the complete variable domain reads DVKVTQSSRYLVKRTGEKVFLECVQDMDHENMFWYRQDPGLGLRLIYFSYDVKMKEKGDIPEGYSVSREKKERFSLILESASTNQTSMYLCASREVRVYGEQYFGPGTRLTVT.

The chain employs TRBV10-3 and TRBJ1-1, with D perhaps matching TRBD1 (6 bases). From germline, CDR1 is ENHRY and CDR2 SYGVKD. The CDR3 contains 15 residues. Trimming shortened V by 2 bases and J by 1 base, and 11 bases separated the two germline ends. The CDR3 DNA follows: TGTGCCATCAGTGAGAAAGGACAGCCGAACACTGAAGCTTTCTTT. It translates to CAISEKGQPNTEAFF.

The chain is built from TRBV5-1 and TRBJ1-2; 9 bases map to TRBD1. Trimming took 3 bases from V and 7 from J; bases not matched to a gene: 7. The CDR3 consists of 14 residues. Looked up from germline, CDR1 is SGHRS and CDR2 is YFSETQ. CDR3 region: CASSSGTGRAGYTF. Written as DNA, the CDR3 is TGCGCCAGCAGCTCCGGGACAGGGAGGGCTGGCTACACCTTC.

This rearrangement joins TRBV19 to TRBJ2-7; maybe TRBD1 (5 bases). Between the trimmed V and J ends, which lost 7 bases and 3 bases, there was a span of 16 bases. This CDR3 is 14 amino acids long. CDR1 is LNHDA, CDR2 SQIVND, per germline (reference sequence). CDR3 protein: CASKLSSGHYEQYF. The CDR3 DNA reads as TGTGCCAGTAAGTTGTCTTCAGGGCACTACGAGCAGTACTTC. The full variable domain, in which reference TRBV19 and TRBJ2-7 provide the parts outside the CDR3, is DGGITQSPKYLFRKEGQNVTLSCEQNLNHDAMYWYRQDPGQGLRLIYYSQIVNDFQKGDIAEGYSVSREKKESFPLTVTSAQKNPTAFYLCASKLSSGHYEQYFGPGTRLTVT.

The CDR3 DNA sequence: TGTGCCAGCAGCGTCAACGGGCTAGCGGATAACAATGAGCAGTTCTTC. Residues: CASSVNGLADNNEQFF. This chain uses TRBV9 with TRBJ2-1; 7 bases agree with TRBD2. The CDR3 is 16 amino acids. J gave up 5 bases and V 2 bases, and 10 bases lay outside the gene matches. Germline values: CDR1 SGDLS, CDR2 YYNGEE.

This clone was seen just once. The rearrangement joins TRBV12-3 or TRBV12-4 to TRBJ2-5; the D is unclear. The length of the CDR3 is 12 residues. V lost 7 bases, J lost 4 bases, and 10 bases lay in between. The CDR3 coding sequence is TGTGCCAGCACTGACCTAGGAGAGACCCAGTACTTC. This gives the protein CASTDLGETQYF.

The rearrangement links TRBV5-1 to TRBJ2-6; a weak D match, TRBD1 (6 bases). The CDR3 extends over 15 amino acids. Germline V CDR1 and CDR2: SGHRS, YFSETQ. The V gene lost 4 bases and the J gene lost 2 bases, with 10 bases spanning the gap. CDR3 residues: CASSLTGTGANVLTF. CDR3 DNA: TGCGCCAGCAGCCTAACAGGGACTGGGGCCAACGTCCTGACTTTC.

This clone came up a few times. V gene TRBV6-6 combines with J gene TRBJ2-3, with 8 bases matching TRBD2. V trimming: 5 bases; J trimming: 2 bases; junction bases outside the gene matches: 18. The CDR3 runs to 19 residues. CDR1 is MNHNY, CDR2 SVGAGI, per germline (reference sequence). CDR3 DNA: TGTGCCAGCAGTCCCGAACGGACTAGCTCCCCGTACCTCACAGATACGCAGTATTTT. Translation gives CASSPERTSSPYLTDTQYF.

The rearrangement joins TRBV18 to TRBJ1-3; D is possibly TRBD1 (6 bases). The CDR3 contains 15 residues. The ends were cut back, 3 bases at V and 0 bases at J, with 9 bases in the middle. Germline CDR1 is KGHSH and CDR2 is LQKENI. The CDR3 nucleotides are TGTGCCAGCTCACCGCAACAGGGCTCTGGAAACACCATATATTTT. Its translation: CASSPQQGSGNTIYF.

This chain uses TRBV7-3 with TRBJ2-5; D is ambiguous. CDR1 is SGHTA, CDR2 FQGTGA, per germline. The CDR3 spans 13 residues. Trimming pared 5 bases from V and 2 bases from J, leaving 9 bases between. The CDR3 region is CASSLNRQETQYF. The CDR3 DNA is TGTGCCAGCAGCCTTAACAGACAAGAGACCCAGTACTTC.

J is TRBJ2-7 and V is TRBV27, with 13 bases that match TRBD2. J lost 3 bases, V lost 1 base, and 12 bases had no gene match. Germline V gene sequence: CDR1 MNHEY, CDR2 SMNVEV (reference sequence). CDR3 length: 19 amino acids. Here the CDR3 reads CASSLFTSGRAVGFYEQYF. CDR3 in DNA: TGTGCCAGCAGTTTATTTACTAGCGGGAGGGCCGTCGGGTTCTACGAGCAGTACTTC.

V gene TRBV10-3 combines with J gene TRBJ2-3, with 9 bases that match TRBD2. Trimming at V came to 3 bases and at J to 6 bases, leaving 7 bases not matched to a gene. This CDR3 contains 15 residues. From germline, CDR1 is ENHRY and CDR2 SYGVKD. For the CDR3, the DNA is TGTGCCATCAGTGACGGCGGGAGGGCCGGGGATACGCAGTATTTT. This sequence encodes CAISDGGRAGDTQYF.

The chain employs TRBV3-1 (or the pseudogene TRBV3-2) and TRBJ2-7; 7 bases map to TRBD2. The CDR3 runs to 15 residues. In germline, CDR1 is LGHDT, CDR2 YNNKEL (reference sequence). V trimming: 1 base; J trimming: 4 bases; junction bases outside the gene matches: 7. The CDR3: CASSQVGLGVYEQYF. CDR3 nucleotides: TGTGCCAGCAGCCAAGTCGGACTAGGGGTTTACGAGCAGTACTTC.

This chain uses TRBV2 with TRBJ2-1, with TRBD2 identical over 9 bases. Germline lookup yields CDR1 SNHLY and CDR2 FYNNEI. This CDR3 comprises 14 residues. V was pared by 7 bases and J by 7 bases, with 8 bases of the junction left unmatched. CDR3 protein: CASTGASGVNEQFF. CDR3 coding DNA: TGTGCCAGCACTGGGGCTAGCGGGGTTAATGAGCAGTTCTTC.

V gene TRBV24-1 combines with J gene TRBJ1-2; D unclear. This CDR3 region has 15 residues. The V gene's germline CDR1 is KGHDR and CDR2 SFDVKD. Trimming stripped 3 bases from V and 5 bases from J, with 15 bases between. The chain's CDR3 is CATSDQTGGYYGYTF. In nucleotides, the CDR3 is TGTGCCACCAGTGATCAGACCGGAGGCTATTATGGCTACACCTTC.

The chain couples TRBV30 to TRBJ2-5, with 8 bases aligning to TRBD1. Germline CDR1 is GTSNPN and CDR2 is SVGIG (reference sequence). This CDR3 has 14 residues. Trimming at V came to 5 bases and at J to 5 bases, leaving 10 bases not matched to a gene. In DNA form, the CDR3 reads TGTGCCTGGGGATATGGACAGGGCCGGGAGACCCAGTACTTC. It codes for CAWGYGQGRETQYF. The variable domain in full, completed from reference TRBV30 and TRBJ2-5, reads SQTIHQWPATLVQPVGSPLSLECTVEGTSNPNLYWYRQAAGRGLQLLFYSVGIGQISSEVPQNLSASRPQDRQFILSSKKLLLSDSGFYLCAWGYGQGRETQYFGPGTRLLVL.

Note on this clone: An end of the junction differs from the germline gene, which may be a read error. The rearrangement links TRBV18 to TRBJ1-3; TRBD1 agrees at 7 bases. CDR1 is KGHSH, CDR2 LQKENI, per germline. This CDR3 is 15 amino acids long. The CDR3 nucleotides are TGTGCCAGCTCTCCACAGGGGCCCTCTGGAAACACCATATATTTT. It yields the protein CASSPQGPSGNTIYF.

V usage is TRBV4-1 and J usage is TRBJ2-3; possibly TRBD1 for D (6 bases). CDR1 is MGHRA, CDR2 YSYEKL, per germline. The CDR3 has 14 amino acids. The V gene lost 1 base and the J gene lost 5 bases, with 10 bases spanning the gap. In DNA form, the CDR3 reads TGCGCCAGCAGCCAAGGCAGGGGCAGAGATACGCAGTATTTT. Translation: CASSQGRGRDTQYF.

For the CDR3, the DNA is TGTGCCAGCAGCACGGGACAGGGTAACTACGAGCAGTACTTC. Amino acid sequence: CASSTGQGNYEQYF. The rearrangement links TRBV5-5 to TRBJ2-7; 9 nucleotides align to TRBD1. Germline V lookup: CDR1 SGHKS, CDR2 YYEKEE (reference sequence). The CDR3 is 14 amino acids. V dropped 4 bases and J dropped 3; count of bases not matched to a gene: 5.

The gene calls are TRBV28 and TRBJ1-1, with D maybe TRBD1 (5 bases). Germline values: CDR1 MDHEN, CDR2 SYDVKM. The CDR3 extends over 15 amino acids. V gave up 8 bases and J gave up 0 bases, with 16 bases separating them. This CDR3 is CASSLQVPMNTEAFF. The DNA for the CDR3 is TGTGCCAGCTCTTTACAGGTACCTATGAACACTGAAGCTTTCTTT.

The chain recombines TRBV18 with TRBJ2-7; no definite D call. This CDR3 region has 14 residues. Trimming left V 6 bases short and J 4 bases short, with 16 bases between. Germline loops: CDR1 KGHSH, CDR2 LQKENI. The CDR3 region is CASSPSLTVYEQYF. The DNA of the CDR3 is TGTGCCAGCTCCCCTTCCCTAACAGTTTACGAGCAGTACTTC.

DNA for the CDR3: TGTGCCATCAGTGGAGGGACTGGGAATGAAAAACTGTTTTTT. Translated, it gives CAISGGTGNEKLFF. The J gene is TRBJ1-4, the V gene TRBV10-3; maybe TRBD1 (5 bases). The V end was cut by 4 bases, the J end by 5 bases, with 11 bases between. The V gene's germline CDR1 is ENHRY and CDR2 SYGVKD. This CDR3 has 14 residues.

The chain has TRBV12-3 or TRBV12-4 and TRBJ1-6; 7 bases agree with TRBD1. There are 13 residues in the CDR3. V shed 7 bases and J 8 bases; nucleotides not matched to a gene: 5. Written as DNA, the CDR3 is TGTGCCAGCACCCAGGGGGTAGATTCACCCCTCCACTTT. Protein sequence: CASTQGVDSPLHF.

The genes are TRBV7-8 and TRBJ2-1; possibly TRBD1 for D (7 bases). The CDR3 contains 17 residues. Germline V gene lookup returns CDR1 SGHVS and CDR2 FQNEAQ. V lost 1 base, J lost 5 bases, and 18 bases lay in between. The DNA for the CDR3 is TGTGCCAGCAGCTTAGGATCAGGGGGGTTTGTGGACAATGAGCAGTTCTTC. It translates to CASSLGSGGFVDNEQFF.